This T cell receptor beta chain was sequenced in a study of early T cells in non-severe SARS-CoV-2 infection. General study points: Private and CD4 specificities were missed by VDJdb matching, skewed to anti-spike CD8.

The sample holds a few counts of this clonotype. What it binds is unknown. The CDR3 extends over 13 amino acids. V was clipped by 2 bases and J by 4 bases, with 6 bases between them. Looked up from germline, CDR1 is SGHAT and CDR2 is FQNNGV. Unique molecular identifiers (one per individual cDNA molecule) were attached. TCRdb redid the calling of the 5' RACE reads with MiXCR, one entry per CDR3 protein. The sample lists about 43,000 distinct CDR3 sequences; approximately 10% were seen once. The TCR sequence derives from an adult who was a healthcare worker with PCR-confirmed SARS-CoV-2 infection or an uninfected control (not recorded which). J is TRBJ2-1 and V is TRBV11-2; D unclear. Sequenced input: whole blood. CDR3 DNA sequence: TGTGCCAGCAGCTTACGTAGATACAATGAGCAGTTCTTC. It translates to CASSLRRYNEQFF.